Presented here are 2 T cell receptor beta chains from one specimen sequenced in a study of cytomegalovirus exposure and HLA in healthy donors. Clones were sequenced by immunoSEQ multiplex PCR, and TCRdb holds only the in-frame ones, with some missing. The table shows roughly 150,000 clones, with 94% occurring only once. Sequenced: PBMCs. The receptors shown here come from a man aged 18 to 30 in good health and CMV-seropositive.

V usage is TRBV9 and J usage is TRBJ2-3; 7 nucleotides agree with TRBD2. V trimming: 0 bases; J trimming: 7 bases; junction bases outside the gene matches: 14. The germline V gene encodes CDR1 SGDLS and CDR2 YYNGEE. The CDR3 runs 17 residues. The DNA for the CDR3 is TGTGCCAGCAGCGTAGTCCCACTAGCGCGGAACCTTAATACGCAGTATTTT. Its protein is CASSVVPLARNLNTQYF.

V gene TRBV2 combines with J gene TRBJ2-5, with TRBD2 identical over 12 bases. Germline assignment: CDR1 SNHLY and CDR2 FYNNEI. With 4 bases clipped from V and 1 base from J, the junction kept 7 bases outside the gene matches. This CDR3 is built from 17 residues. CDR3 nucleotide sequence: TGTGCCAGCAGTGCGGGGCTAGCGGGAGGGCTCCAAGAGACCCAGTACTTC. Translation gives CASSAGLAGGLQETQYF.